This is a list of T cell receptor beta chains from one sample in a study of Ad26.COV2.S vaccination and SARS-CoV-2 variants. Data came from immunoSEQ multiplex PCR; TCRdb stores just in-frame clones and leaves some out. This table holds some 520,000 clones, around 85% found once. Sequences were derived from peripheral blood, sampled in a trial of Ad26.COV2.S vaccine versus placebo. The receptors were gathered from a person aged 18-60 years who received the Ad26.COV2.S COVID-19 vaccine or a placebo. The CDR3 runs from the conserved cysteine through the conserved F or W. The D gene is left open where the match is weak. Expanded clones are given a class, and other clones once, few, many or no size at all.

v_call,clone_size,d_call,j_call,cdr3_nt,cdr3_aa
TRBV10-3,-,TRBD1,TRBJ2-1,TGTGCCATCAGCCCGACAGGGTCGAATGAGCAGTTCTTC,CAISPTGSNEQFF
TRBV11-2,once,TRBD2,TRBJ2-3,TGTGCCAGCAGCTACCAGACTAGCGCCCTAGGGGCGCAGTATTTT,CASSYQTSALGAQYF
TRBV24-1,few,-,TRBJ2-1,TGTGCCACGAGGCACCAAAATGAGCAGTTCTTC,CATRHQNEQFF
TRBV18,-,-,TRBJ1-2,TGTGCCAGCTCACCAAAGGCCCCAGGGAGCTATGGCTACACCTTC,CASSPKAPGSYGYTF
TRBV14,-,TRBD2,TRBJ2-7,TGTGCCAGCAGCCAAGGTCAAGGACTAGCGGGCTTGTACGAGCAGTACTTC,CASSQGQGLAGLYEQYF
TRBV7-4,once,-,TRBJ2-7,TGTGCCAGCAGCCCTCTAGCATACGAGCAGTACTTC,CASSPLAYEQYF
TRBV10-3,-,TRBD2,TRBJ2-1,TGTGCCATCAGTCCCACCAGCGGGAGCTCCTACAATGAGCAGTTCTTC,CAISPTSGSSYNEQFF
TRBV12-3/TRBV12-4,-,-,TRBJ1-2,TGTGCCAGCAGTTTTTTTGGGGGCTACACCTTC,CASSFFGGYTF
TRBV21-1,-,-,TRBJ2-7,TGTGCCAGCAGCCCTCGGGACAGGGGAATCCAACTCTCCTACGAGCAGTACTTC,CASSPRDRGIQLSYEQYF
TRBV19,-,-,TRBJ1-5,TGTGCCAGTAGGGTATTCAATCAGCCCCAGCATTTT,CASRVFNQPQHF
TRBV7-3,once,TRBD1,TRBJ2-5,TGTGCCAGCAGTCCCCAAGGGACAGGGCGGAAAGAGACCCAGTACTTC,CASSPQGTGRKETQYF
TRBV10-2,-,-,TRBJ2-6,TGCGCCAGCCTTGGCAGACCCGGGGCCAACGTCCTGACTTTC,CASLGRPGANVLTF
TRBV6-5,once,TRBD1,TRBJ1-2,TGTGCCAGTGGGGACAGTTGGTCCTACACCTTC,CASGDSWSYTF
TRBV30,-,TRBD2,TRBJ2-5,TGTGCCTGGAGCCTAGCGGGAGGAGAGACCCAGTACTTC,CAWSLAGGETQYF
TRBV19,few,-,TRBJ1-5,TGTGCCAGTACTTGGGGGGGGTCGGCTAACAATCAGCCCCAGCATTTT,CASTWGGSANNQPQHF
TRBV5-1,-,TRBD2,TRBJ2-7,TGCGCCAGCAGAGGCGGGACTAGCGGCACCTACGAGCAGTACTTC,CASRGGTSGTYEQYF
TRBV9,few,-,TRBJ1-6,TGTGCCAGCAGCCTAGGCCGGACGGGTAGCTCCTATAATTCACCCCTCCACTTT,CASSLGRTGSSYNSPLHF
TRBV15,-,TRBD1,TRBJ1-1,TGTGCCACCAGCAGAGGGGACAGCCCAAGTGAGGCTTTCTTT,CATSRGDSPSEAFF
TRBV6-5,-,-,TRBJ2-2,TGTGCCAGCAGTTACTCGACCACAACCGGGGAGCTGTTTTTT,CASSYSTTTGELFF
TRBV6-5,-,TRBD1,TRBJ2-7,TGTGCCAGCAGCGTAAGACGGGACAGGGGCAACGAGCAGTACTTC,CASSVRRDRGNEQYF
TRBV7-9,-,-,TRBJ2-4,TGTGCCAGCAGCTTATTGGTAGGACAGGCCAAAAACATTCAGTACTTC,CASSLLVGQAKNIQYF
TRBV9,-,-,TRBJ1-1,TGTGCCAGCAGCCCTCAGGACCGCATGAACACTGAAGCTTTCTTT,CASSPQDRMNTEAFF
TRBV28,-,TRBD1,TRBJ1-2,TGTGCCAGCAGTTTGCCCGGGACAGGGTGGTACTATGGCTACACCTTC,CASSLPGTGWYYGYTF
TRBV7-9,-,-,TRBJ1-2,TGTGCCAGCAGCTTAGGGGTACATGGCTACACCTTC,CASSLGVHGYTF
TRBV28,-,-,TRBJ2-3,TGTGCCAGCAGTTACGATAGGATGACCTCCACAGATACGCAGTATTTT,CASSYDRMTSTDTQYF
TRBV7-9,-,-,TRBJ2-1,TGTGCCAGCAGCTTAGTGCAGACGTTGTATGACTCCTACAATGAGCAGTTCTTC,CASSLVQTLYDSYNEQFF
TRBV5-3,-,-,TRBJ2-4,TGTGCCAGAAGCTTCCCGAGGCAAAACATTCAGTACTTC,CARSFPRQNIQYF